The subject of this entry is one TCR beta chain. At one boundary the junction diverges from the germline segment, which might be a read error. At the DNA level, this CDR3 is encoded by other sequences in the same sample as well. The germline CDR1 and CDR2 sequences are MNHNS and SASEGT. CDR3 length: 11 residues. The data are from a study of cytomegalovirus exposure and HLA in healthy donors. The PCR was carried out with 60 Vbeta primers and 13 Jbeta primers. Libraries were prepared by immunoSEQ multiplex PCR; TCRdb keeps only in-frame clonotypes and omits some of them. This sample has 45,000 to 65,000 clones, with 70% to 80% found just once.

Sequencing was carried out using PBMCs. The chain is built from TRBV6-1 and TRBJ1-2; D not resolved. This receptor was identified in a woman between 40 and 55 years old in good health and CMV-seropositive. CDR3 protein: CASSTNYGYTF. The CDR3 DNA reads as TGTGCCAGCAGCACTAACTATGGCTATACCTTC.